These 21 T cell receptor beta chains came from one sample sequenced in a study of cytomegalovirus exposure and HLA in healthy donors. The primer mix had 60 Vbeta and 13 Jbeta primers. The method was immunoSEQ multiplex PCR; TCRdb's version includes in-frame clones alone and lacks a portion of them. The sample carries about 200,000 clones, approximately 83% recorded once. The sample comprised PBMCs. The receptors come from a girl aged 10 to 17 in good health and CMV-seronegative.

This rearrangement joins TRBV27 to TRBJ2-3; TRBD2 is a possible D gene (6 bases). The CDR3 sequence is 13 residues long. Germline CDR1 is MNHEY and CDR2 is SMNVEV (reference sequence). The V end was cut by 8 bases, the J end by 8 bases, with 17 bases between. The CDR3 DNA sequence: TGTGCCAGCGGGAAGGGAGGAGCCGTTACGCAGTATTTT. It yields the protein CASGKGGAVTQYF.

The V and J genes are TRBV6-6 and TRBJ2-2; 7 nucleotides agree with TRBD1. The CDR3 runs to 15 residues. The V segment lost 5 bases and the J segment 0 bases; nucleotides outside the gene matches: 3. Germline V gives CDR1 MNHNY, CDR2 SVGAGI (reference sequence). This CDR3 reads CASSLGGANTGELFF. The CDR3 DNA sequence: TGTGCCAGCAGTCTAGGGGGCGCGAACACCGGGGAGCTGTTTTTT.

The chain joins TRBV25-1 to TRBJ1-4; D perhaps matches TRBD1 (6 bases). CDR3 size: 13 residues. Germline CDR1 is MGHDK and CDR2 is SYGVNS. V lost 3 bases and J 8 bases, leaving 10 bases between the germline ends. DNA for the CDR3: TGTGCCAGCAGTGAGCAGGGGAGCGAAAAACTGTTTTTT. Translating gives CASSEQGSEKLFF.

The rearrangement links TRBV6-5 to TRBJ2-3; 7 bases align to TRBD1. Unmatched junction bases numbered 13, after V lost 11 bases and J lost 5 bases. CDR3 length: 14 residues. Germline CDR1 is MNHEY and CDR2 is SVGAGI. As DNA, the CDR3 is TGTGCCGTATCGACAGGGTTGCCTCTAGATACGCAGTATTTT. Protein product: CAVSTGLPLDTQYF.

The chain recombines TRBV6-6 with TRBJ1-1; D gene ambiguous. With 11 bases removed from V and 0 bases from J, the gap between germline ends came to 10 bases. The CDR3 consists of 12 residues. Germline values: CDR1 MNHNY, CDR2 SVGAGI (reference sequence). CDR3 DNA sequence: TGTGCCGGCCGTACAGTGAACACTGAAGCTTTCTTT. Its translation is CAGRTVNTEAFF.

J is TRBJ2-1 and V is TRBV6-4; 10 nucleotides match TRBD2. V gave up 3 bases and J gave up 4 bases; unmatched junction bases: 9. CDR3 length equals 17 residues. The germline V gene has CDR1 MRHNA and CDR2 SNTAGT. CDR3 DNA sequence: TGTGCCAGCAGTGAATCCGATAGCGGGGGGCCTTACAATGAGCAGTTCTTC. Amino acid sequence: CASSESDSGGPYNEQFF.

The gene calls are TRBV6-6 and TRBJ2-7, with D perhaps matching TRBD1 (5 bases). The CDR3 sequence is 14 residues long. Trimming stripped 5 bases from V and 0 bases from J, with 11 bases between. CDR1 is MNHNY and CDR2 is SVGAGI in the germline V gene (reference sequence). CDR3 residues: CASSLTASSYEQYF. The CDR3 DNA reads TGTGCCAGCAGTCTGACAGCGAGCTCCTACGAGCAGTACTTC.

This clone was seen more than once but under ten times. The V call is TRBV5-4, the J call TRBJ2-7; weak D call: TRBD2 (5 bases). CDR3 length: 15 residues. V was trimmed by 0 bases and J by 2 bases, leaving 12 bases between them. Germline assignment: CDR1 SGHNT and CDR2 YYREEE (reference sequence). DNA for the CDR3: TGTGCCAGCAGCTTGGAATCTACGGGAACCTACGAGCAGTACTTC. It encodes CASSLESTGTYEQYF.

This chain joins TRBV30 and TRBJ2-7; 7 bases align to TRBD2. There are 14 residues in the CDR3. V was pared by 4 bases and J by 2 bases, with 8 bases of the junction left unmatched. Germline V gene sequence: CDR1 GTSNPN, CDR2 SVGIG (reference sequence). The CDR3 coding sequence is TGTGCCTGGAATATCAAAGGACTAGCCTACGAGCAGTACTTC. Protein product: CAWNIKGLAYEQYF.

This clone appeared a single time. V gene TRBV9 combines with J gene TRBJ2-1; the match to TRBD2 covers 9 bases. With V trimmed by 0 bases and J by 4 bases, 5 bases remained unmatched. The CDR3 contains 16 residues. CDR1 is SGDLS, CDR2 YYNGEE, per germline. This CDR3 is CASSVDVSGGYNEQFF. For the CDR3, the DNA is TGTGCCAGCAGCGTAGACGTCAGCGGGGGGTACAATGAGCAGTTCTTC.

The J gene is TRBJ2-3, the V gene TRBV4-1; no clear D. Between the trimmed V and J ends, which lost 0 bases and 2 bases, there was a span of 6 bases. Germline-derived CDR1 and CDR2 are MGHRA and YSYEKL. The CDR3 is made up of 14 amino acids. CDR3 DNA: TGCGCCAGCAGCCAAGATCGGGTCACAGATACGCAGTATTTT. It translates to CASSQDRVTDTQYF.

The chain has TRBV27 and TRBJ2-7; 12 bases map to TRBD2. From germline, CDR1 is MNHEY and CDR2 SMNVEV (reference sequence). J was trimmed by 2 bases and V by 4 bases; bases with no gene match: 0. This CDR3 has 14 amino acids. CDR3 nucleotides: TGTGCCAGCAGTTGGACTAGCGGGGCCTACGAGCAGTACTTC. This gives the protein CASSWTSGAYEQYF.

V usage is TRBV27 and J usage is TRBJ1-2; 7 bases fit TRBD1. The ends lost 6 bases at V and 5 bases at J; junction bases unmatched: 18. The CDR3 is made up of 17 amino acids. Germline V gene lookup returns CDR1 MNHEY and CDR2 SMNVEV (reference sequence). CDR3 in DNA: TGTGCCAGCAGCCCCCAACATCGGGCAGGGGGTGTTTATGGCTACACCTTC. It specifies CASSPQHRAGGVYGYTF.

This rearrangement joins TRBV14 to TRBJ2-5; perhaps TRBD2 as D (6 bases). Trimming took off 4 bases at V and 5 bases at J, with 11 bases between the two ends. The germline CDR1 and CDR2 sequences are SGHDN and FVKESK. The CDR3 is made up of 13 amino acids. Here the CDR3 DNA reads TGTGCCAGCAGCCGACTAGTTCTGGAGACCCAGTACTTC. Protein sequence: CASSRLVLETQYF.

This clone was detected only once. The genes are TRBV18 and TRBJ1-1; D remains ambiguous. The V gene's germline CDR1 is KGHSH and CDR2 LQKENI. V was cut by 4 bases and J by 2 bases, with 8 bases left in between. This CDR3 contains 13 residues. CDR3 region: CASSLRGNTEAFF. DNA for the CDR3: TGTGCCAGCTCACTCCGGGGTAACACTGAAGCTTTCTTT. The variable domain in full, completed from reference TRBV18 and TRBJ1-1, reads NAGVMQNPRHLVRRRGQEARLRCSPMKGHSHVYWYRQLPEEGLKFMVYLQKENIIDESGMPKERFSAEFPKEGPSILRIQQVVRGDSAAYFCASSLRGNTEAFFGQGTRLTVV.

The genes are TRBV30 and TRBJ1-1, with 7 bases identical to TRBD1. Trimming took 1 base from V and 3 from J; bases not matched to a gene: 2. Looked up from germline, CDR1 is GTSNPN and CDR2 is SVGIG (reference sequence). The CDR3 sequence is 13 residues long. CDR3 in DNA: TGTGCCTGGAGTGAGCAGGGGGACACTGAAGCTTTCTTT. This gives the protein CAWSEQGDTEAFF.

The V call is TRBV18, the J call TRBJ2-7; TRBD1 matches 7 bases. V was clipped by 2 bases and J by 7 bases; unmatched bases: 8. The length of the CDR3 is 14 residues. Germline lookup yields CDR1 KGHSH and CDR2 LQKENI. The CDR3 loop is CASSPETGNEEQYF. CDR3 in DNA: TGTGCCAGCTCACCAGAGACAGGGAACGAAGAGCAGTACTTC.

The chain combines TRBV6-1 with TRBJ1-4, with 7 bases fitting TRBD1. This CDR3 has 15 amino acids. After removal of 5 bases from V and 6 bases from J, the junction contained 9 bases not matched to a gene. Per germline, CDR1 MNHNS and CDR2 SASEGT. The CDR3 here is CASSPLRQGHEKLFF. CDR3 in DNA: TGTGCCAGCAGTCCTCTTCGACAGGGACATGAAAAACTGTTTTTT.

The chain carries TRBV18 and TRBJ2-7; 11 bases fit TRBD2. CDR3 length equals 18 residues. Trimming took 2 bases from V and 0 from J; bases not matched to a gene: 9. Per the germline V gene, CDR1 is KGHSH and CDR2 is LQKENI. CDR3 in amino acids: CASSPAAHTSGSSYEQYF. CDR3 bases: TGTGCCAGCTCACCAGCGGCCCATACTAGCGGGAGCTCCTACGAGCAGTACTTC.

Details on this clone: At one boundary the junction diverges from the germline segment, which might be a read error. The V gene is TRBV6-5, the J gene TRBJ2-3; the match to TRBD2 covers 8 bases. This CDR3 is 15 amino acids long. CDR1 MNHEY and CDR2 SVGAGI come from the germline V gene. The CDR3 DNA follows: TGTGCGAGCAGACCGGGACTAGTTGACCCAGATACGCAGTATTTT. It yields the protein CASRPGLVDPDTQYF.

This clone has only a few counts. This chain uses TRBV27 with TRBJ2-2; D is possibly TRBD1 (7 bases). The CDR3 consists of 19 residues. Germline V gene lookup returns CDR1 MNHEY and CDR2 SMNVEV (reference sequence). V lost 5 bases and J 0 bases, leaving 22 bases between the germline ends. The CDR3: CASSPLGQDYTPNTGELFF. CDR3 nucleotide sequence: TGTGCCAGCAGTCCCCTTGGACAGGACTACACCCCGAACACCGGGGAGCTGTTTTTT.